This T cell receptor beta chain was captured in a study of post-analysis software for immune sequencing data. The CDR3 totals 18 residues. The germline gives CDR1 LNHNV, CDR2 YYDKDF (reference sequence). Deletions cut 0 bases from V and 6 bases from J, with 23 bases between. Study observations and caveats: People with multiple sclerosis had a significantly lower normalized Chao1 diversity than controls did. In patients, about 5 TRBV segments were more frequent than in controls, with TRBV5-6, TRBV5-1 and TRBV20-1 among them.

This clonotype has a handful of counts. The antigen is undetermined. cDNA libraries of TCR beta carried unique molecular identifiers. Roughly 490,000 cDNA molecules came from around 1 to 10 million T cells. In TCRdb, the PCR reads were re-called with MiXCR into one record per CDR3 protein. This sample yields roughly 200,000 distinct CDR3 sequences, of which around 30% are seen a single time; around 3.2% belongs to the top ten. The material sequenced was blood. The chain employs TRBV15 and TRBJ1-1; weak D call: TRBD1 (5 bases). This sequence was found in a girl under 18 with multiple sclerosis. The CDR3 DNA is TGTGCCACCAGCAGAGATAATGCCTGGGTTAGAGGGGACCCTGAAGCTTTCTTT. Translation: CATSRDNAWVRGDPEAFF.